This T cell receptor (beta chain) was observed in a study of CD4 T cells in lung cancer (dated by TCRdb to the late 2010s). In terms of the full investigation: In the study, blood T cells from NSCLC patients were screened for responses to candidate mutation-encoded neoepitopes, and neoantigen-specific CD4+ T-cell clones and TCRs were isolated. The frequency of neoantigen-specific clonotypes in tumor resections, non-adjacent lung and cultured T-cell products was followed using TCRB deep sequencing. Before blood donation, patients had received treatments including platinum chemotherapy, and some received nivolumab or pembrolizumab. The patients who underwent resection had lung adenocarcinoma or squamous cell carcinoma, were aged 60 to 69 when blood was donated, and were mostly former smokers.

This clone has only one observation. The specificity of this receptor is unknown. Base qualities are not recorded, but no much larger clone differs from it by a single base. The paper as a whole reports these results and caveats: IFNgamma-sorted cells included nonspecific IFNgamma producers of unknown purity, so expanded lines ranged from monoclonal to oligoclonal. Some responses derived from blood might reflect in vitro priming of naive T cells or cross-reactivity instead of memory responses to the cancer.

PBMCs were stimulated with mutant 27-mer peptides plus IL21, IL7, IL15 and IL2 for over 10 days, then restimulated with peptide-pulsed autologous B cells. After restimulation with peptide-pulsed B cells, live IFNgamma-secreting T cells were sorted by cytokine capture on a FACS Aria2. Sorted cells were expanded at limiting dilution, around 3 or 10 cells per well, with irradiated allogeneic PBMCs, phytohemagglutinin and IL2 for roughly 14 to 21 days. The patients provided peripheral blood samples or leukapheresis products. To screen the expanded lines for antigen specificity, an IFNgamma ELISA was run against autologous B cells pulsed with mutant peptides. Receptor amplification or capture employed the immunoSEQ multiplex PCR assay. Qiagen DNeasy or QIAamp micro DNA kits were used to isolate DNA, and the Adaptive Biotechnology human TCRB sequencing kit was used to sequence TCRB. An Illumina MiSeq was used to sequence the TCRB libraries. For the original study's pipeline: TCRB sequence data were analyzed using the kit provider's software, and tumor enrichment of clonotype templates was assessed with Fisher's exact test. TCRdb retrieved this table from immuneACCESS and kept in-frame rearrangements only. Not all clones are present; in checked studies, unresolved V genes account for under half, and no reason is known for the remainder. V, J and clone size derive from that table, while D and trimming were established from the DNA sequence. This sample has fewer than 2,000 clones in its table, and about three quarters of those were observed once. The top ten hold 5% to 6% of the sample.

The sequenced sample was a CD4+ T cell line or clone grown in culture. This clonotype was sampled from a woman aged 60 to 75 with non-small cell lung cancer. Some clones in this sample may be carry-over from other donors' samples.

For the CDR3, the sequence is CASTRTGATYEQYF. The nucleotides read TGTGCCAGCACCCGCACAGGAGCCACCTACGAGCAGTACTTC. The rearranged segments are TRBV7-2 and TRBJ2-7; the D region possibly corresponds to TRBD1 (5 bases align). The trim is 7 bases for V and 2 bases for J, with a gap of 15 bases between the germline ends. The germline V gene specifies SGHTA as CDR1 and FQGNSA as CDR2. Counted from cysteine to phenylalanine, this CDR3 has 14 amino acids. Only the CDR3 part of the read is kept: 42 bases, read in frame from the first base.